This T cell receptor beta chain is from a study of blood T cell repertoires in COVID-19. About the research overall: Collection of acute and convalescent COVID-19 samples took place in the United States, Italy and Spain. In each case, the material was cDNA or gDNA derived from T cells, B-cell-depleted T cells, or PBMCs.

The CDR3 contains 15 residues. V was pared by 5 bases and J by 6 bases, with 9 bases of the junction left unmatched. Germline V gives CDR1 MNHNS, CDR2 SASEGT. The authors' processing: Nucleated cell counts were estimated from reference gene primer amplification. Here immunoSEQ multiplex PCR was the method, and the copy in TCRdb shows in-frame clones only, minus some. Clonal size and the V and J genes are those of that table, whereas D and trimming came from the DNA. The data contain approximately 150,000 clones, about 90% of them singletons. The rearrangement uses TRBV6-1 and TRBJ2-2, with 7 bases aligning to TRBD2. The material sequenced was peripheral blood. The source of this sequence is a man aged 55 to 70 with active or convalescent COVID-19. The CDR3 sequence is CASSFRLAGAGELFF. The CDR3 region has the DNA TGTGCCAGCAGTTTCCGACTAGCAGGCGCCGGGGAGCTGTTTTTT.